Listed here is a single TCR beta chain. The CDR3 runs 15 residues. Trimming took off 2 bases at V and 6 bases at J, with 14 bases between the two ends. The entry originates in a study of blood T cell repertoires in COVID-19. The table came from immunoSEQ multiplex PCR; TCRdb's copy has only in-frame clones and leaves some out. Of about 270,000 clones in the sample, around nine tenths were seen once. The TCR originated in a man in his forties with active or convalescent COVID-19. Specimen: peripheral blood. The J gene is TRBJ2-1, the V gene TRBV23-1; possible D gene TRBD2, 7 bases. TRBV23-1 carries the ORF label, with uncertain function. The CDR3 loop is CASSQENREGNEQFF. Here the CDR3 DNA reads TGCGCCAGCAGTCAAGAAAACAGGGAGGGCAATGAGCAGTTCTTC.